The T cell receptor beta chain under discussion was sequenced for a study of blood T cells in healthy people across ages. V was pared by 4 bases and J by 6 bases, with 18 bases between. Germline V gene data show CDR1 as SQVTM and CDR2 as ANQGSEA. The CDR3 contains 15 residues. In the case of this clonotype: The antigen is unknown.

Combining a sample-barcoded 5' primer with a J-beta primer mix, a second PCR ran for 7 to 11 cycles. With 12 random nucleotides, a template-switch adaptor tagged each individual cDNA molecule. TCRdb re-called the 5' RACE reads through MiXCR, storing one row per CDR3 protein. The data contain some 750,000 distinct CDR3 sequences, 20% to 25% of them singletons. Study-wide results and caveats: Older age went with lower TCR beta diversity per million T cells, in a roughly linear way. Reliance upon unsorted PBMCs precluded definitive naive versus antigen-experienced comparison.

This sequence was found in a man in his 70s in good health. The chain joins TRBV29-1 to TRBJ2-2; possibly TRBD1 for D (6 bases). Sequenced input: blood. CDR3 residues: CSVGGQGRYPGELFF. CDR3 DNA sequence: TGCAGCGTTGGCGGGCAGGGGCGATACCCCGGGGAGCTGTTTTTT.